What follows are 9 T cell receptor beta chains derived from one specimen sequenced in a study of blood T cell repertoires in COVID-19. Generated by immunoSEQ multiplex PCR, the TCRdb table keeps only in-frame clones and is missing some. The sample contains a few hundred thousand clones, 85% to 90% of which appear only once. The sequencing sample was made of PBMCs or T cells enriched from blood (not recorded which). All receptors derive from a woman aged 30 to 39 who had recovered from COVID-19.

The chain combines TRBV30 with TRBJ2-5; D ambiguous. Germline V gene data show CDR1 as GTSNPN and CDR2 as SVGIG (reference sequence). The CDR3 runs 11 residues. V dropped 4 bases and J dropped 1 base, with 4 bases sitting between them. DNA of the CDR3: TGTGCCTGGACAGGCCAAGAGACCCAGTACTTC. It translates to CAWTGQETQYF.

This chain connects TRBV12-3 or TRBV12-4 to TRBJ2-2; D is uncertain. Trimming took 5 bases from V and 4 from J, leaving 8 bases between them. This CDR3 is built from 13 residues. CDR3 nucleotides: TGTGCCAGCAGTGGAGAAACCACCGGGGAGCTGTTTTTT. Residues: CASSGETTGELFF.

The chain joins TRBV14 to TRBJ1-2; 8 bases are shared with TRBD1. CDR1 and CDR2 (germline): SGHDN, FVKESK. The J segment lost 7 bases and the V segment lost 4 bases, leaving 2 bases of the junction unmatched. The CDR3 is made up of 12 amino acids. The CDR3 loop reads CASSPDRVGYTF. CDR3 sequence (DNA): TGTGCCAGCAGCCCGGACAGGGTTGGCTACACCTTC.

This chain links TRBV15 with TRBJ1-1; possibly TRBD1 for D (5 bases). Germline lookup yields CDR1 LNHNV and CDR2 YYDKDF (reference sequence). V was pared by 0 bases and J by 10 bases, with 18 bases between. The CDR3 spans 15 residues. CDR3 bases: TGTGCCACCAGCAGAGATCGCGGGGAATCAAGGGGAGCTTTCTTT. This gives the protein CATSRDRGESRGAFF.

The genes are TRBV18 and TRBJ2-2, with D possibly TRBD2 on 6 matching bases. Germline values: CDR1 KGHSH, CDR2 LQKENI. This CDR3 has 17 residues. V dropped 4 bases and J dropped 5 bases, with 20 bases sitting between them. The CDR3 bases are TGTGCCAGCTCACTAGGAAATGGAAGGAGCGGGACCGGGGAGCTGTTTTTT. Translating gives CASSLGNGRSGTGELFF.

In DNA, the CDR3 is TGTGCCAGCTCACAAAGAGAAAACACTGAAGCTTTCTTT. Encoded protein: CASSQRENTEAFF. V and J are TRBV18 and TRBJ1-1; D remains ambiguous. V was shortened by 4 bases and J by 2 bases, with 8 bases between the two germline ends. The CDR3 loop spans 13 amino acids. Germline V gene lookup returns CDR1 KGHSH and CDR2 LQKENI.

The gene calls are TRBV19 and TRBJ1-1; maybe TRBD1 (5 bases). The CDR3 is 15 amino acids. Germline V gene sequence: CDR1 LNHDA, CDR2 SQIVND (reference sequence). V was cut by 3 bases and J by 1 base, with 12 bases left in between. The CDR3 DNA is TGTGCCAGTAGTATCGGAGGGACCCCGAACACTGAAGCTTTCTTT. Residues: CASSIGGTPNTEAFF.

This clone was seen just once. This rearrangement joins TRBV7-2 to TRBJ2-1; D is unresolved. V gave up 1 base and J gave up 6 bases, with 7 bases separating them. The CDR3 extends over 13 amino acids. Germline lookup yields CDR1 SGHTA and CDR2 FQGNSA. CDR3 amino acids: CASSLGPSNEQFF. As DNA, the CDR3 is TGTGCCAGCAGCTTAGGCCCCAGCAATGAGCAGTTCTTC.

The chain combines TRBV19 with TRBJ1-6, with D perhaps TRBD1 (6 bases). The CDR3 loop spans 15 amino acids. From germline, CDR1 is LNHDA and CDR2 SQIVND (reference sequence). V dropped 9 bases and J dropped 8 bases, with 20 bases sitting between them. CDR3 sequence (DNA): TGTGCCAGCCTACCGGGACACCTCAGGGATTCACCCCTCCACTTT. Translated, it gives CASLPGHLRDSPLHF.